The entry below describes one T cell receptor (beta chain). Its matching antigen is unknown. These data belong to a study of cytomegalovirus exposure and HLA in healthy donors. Background on the study: Earlier, 110 million or so unique TCR beta sequences were recovered from about 170 million T cells by an analysis. General study points: Presence/absence analyses treated sequencing depth as roughly uniform across donors.

The CDR3 spans 13 residues. V shed 4 bases and J shed 5 bases, with 8 bases lying between them. Germline V gene lookup returns CDR1 SGHTA and CDR2 FQGNSA. The PCR used 60 Vbeta and 13 Jbeta primers. TCRdb's table, derived via immunoSEQ multiplex PCR, lists solely in-frame clones and lacks some. Of 150,000 or so clones listed, roughly four fifths are singletons. The sample was PBMCs. V and J are TRBV7-2 and TRBJ2-2; TRBD2 might be the D (6 bases). The sequence derives from a male donor in good health and CMV-seropositive. The CDR3 DNA is TGTGCCAGCAGCTGGAGGGAAACCGGGGAGCTGTTTTTT. Translating it yields CASSWRETGELFF.